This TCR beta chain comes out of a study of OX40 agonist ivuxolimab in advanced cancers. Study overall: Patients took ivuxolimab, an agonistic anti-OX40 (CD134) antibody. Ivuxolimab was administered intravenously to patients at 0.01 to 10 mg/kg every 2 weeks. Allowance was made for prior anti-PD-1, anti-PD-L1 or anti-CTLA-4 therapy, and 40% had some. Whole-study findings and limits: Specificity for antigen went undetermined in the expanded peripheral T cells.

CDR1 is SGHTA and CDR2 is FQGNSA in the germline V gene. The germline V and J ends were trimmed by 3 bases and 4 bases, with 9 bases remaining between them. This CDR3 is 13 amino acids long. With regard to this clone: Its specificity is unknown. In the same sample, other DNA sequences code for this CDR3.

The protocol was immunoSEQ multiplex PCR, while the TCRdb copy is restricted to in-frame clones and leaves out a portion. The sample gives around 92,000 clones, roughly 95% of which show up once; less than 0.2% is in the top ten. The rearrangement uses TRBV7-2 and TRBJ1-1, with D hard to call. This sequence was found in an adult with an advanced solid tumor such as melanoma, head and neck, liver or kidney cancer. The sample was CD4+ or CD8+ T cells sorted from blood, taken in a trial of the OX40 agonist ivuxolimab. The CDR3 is CASSFSASTEAFF. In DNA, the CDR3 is TGTGCCAGCAGCTTCTCAGCTAGCACTGAAGCTTTCTTT.